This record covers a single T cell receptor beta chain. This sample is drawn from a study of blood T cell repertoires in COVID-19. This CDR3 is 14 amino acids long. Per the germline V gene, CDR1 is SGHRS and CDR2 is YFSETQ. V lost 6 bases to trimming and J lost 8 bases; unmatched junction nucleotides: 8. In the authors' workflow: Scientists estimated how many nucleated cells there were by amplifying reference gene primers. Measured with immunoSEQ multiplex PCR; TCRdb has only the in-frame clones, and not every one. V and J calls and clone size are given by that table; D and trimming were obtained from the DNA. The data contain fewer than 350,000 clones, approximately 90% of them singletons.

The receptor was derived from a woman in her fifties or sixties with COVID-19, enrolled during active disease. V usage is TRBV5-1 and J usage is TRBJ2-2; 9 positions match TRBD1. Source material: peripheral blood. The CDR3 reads CASIATGGTGELFF. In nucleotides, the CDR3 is TGCGCCAGCATCGCAACAGGGGGCACAGGGGAGCTGTTTTTT.